This T cell receptor beta chain was captured by sequencing in a study of human T cells and chemical hapten exposure. Original analysis: Counts of TCRs in each sample centred on a median of 95,638 and extended from roughly 23,000 to 700,000. TCRdb re-called the RACE reads with MiXCR, one entry per CDR3 protein. The V and J calls here are based on TCRdb, not the publication. The sample has approximately 400,000 distinct CDR3 sequences; around 4.8% are singletons. This clonotype occurred many times. Antigen unknown. The V gene lost 4 bases and the J gene lost 3 bases, with 9 bases spanning the gap. The germline CDR1 and CDR2 sequences are SGHAT and FQNNGV. The CDR3 has 13 residues. Time point meaning: patch test 1, 2 weeks after DPC sensitization. Specified treatment: therapeutic diphenylcyclopropenone sensitization with weekly scalp DPC. The study, taken as a whole, reports: Expanded TCRs produced significantly more large CDR3 similarity clusters than controls did.

The sequence was obtained from a woman in her 50s with alopecia areata. Some clones in this sample may be carry-over from other donors' samples. The sample here was whole blood, taken in connection with sensitization to the hapten diphenylcyclopropenone (DPC). The rearrangement uses TRBV11-2 and TRBJ1-2; D uncertain. Here the CDR3 reads CASSSGYDYGYTF. The CDR3 bases are TGTGCCAGCAGCTCTGGGTATGACTATGGCTACACCTTC.